The present T cell receptor (beta chain) was sequenced within a study of blood T cell repertoires in COVID-19. The data were produced by immunoSEQ multiplex PCR, yet TCRdb's version contains in-frame clones alone and is incomplete. The sample records just over 300,000 clones, approximately 90% being singletons. V was clipped by 5 bases and J by 2 bases, with 16 bases between them. The CDR3 is 15 amino acids. Germline V lookup: CDR1 LNHDA, CDR2 SQIVND (reference sequence). In this sample, this clone turned up a few times. Sequences were obtained from PBMCs or T cells enriched from blood (not recorded which). This TCR derives from a woman under 30 who had recovered from COVID-19. The gene calls are TRBV19 and TRBJ2-7; a possible D gene is TRBD1 (6 bases). DNA of the CDR3: TGTGCCAGTAGTGCGCACAGGGTATCAACCTACGAGCAGTACTTC. Translating it yields CASSAHRVSTYEQYF.